Each of the 21 T cell receptor beta chains below was sequenced from the same sample in a study of blood T cell repertoires in COVID-19. The method was immunoSEQ multiplex PCR; TCRdb's version includes in-frame clones alone and lacks a portion of them. The data hold some 140,000 clones, with roughly 84% observed a single time. The specimen was PBMCs or T cells enriched from blood (not recorded which). Receptors were obtained from a middle-aged man with acute COVID-19.

This rearrangement joins TRBV7-9 to TRBJ2-1; 10 nucleotides agree with TRBD2. J was trimmed by 6 bases and V by 5 bases; bases with no gene match: 4. The germline V gene has CDR1 SEHNR and CDR2 FQNEAQ (reference sequence). The length of the CDR3 is 14 residues. DNA of the CDR3: TGTGCCAGCAGCCCGAGGACTAGCGGCAATGAGCAGTTCTTC. Amino acid sequence: CASSPRTSGNEQFF.

This sequence joins TRBV30 and TRBJ1-3; D unresolved. This CDR3 has 14 residues. CDR1 GTSNPN and CDR2 SVGIG come from the germline V gene (reference sequence). Trimming removed 2 bases at V and 2 bases at J, with 10 bases between. CDR3 bases: TGTGCCTGGAGTCTGGGCAAGGCTGGAAACACCATATATTTT. This gives the protein CAWSLGKAGNTIYF.

The rearrangement joins TRBV19 to TRBJ2-1, with TRBD2 matching over 9 bases. Germline trimming cut 7 bases from V and 8 bases from J; bases unmatched to any gene: 15. The germline V gene encodes CDR1 LNHDA and CDR2 SQIVND (reference sequence). The CDR3 has 16 amino acids. The CDR3 DNA sequence: TGTGCCAGTACCACGGGACTAGCCTCTTCGTTTGATGAGCAGTTCTTC. Translation gives CASTTGLASSFDEQFF.

The chain has TRBV7-2 and TRBJ1-6; D remains ambiguous. With 5 bases removed from V and 7 bases from J, the gap between germline ends came to 18 bases. CDR3 length equals 16 residues. Germline CDR1 SGHTA, CDR2 FQGNSA. Here the CDR3 DNA reads TGTGCCAGCAGCGCCGACGGCGCGGCGGGGAATTCACCCCTCCACTTT. Translation: CASSADGAAGNSPLHF.

The chain uses TRBV5-1 and TRBJ1-3; D ambiguous. V was pared by 3 bases and J by 4 bases, with 14 bases between. CDR3 size: 15 residues. The germline V gene has CDR1 SGHRS and CDR2 YFSETQ. The CDR3 region is CASSSTRLPGNTIYF. In nucleotides, the CDR3 is TGCGCCAGCAGCTCTACGCGGCTTCCGGGAAACACCATATATTTT.

This clone was recorded once. J is TRBJ2-5 and V is TRBV12-3 or TRBV12-4; D remains ambiguous. The CDR3 length is 12 residues. The ends were cut back, 8 bases at V and 1 base at J, with 8 bases in the middle. CDR3 region: CASSNGQETQYF. The CDR3 bases are TGTGCCAGCTCAAACGGCCAAGAGACCCAGTACTTC.

This clone has at least ten counts. The chain employs TRBV10-3 and TRBJ1-6, with 8 bases fitting TRBD1. The CDR3 runs 15 residues. V shed 2 bases and J 4 bases; nucleotides not matched to a gene: 1. CDR1 and CDR2 from the germline V gene are ENHRY and SYGVKD. CDR3 sequence (DNA): TGTGCCATCAGTGAGCAGGGGGCATATAATTCACCCCTCCACTTT. The encoded protein is CAISEQGAYNSPLHF.

V gene TRBV9 combines with J gene TRBJ1-1; possibly TRBD1 for D (6 bases). This CDR3 has 14 residues. V was shortened by 0 bases and J by 1 base, with 7 bases between the two germline ends. The germline CDR1 and CDR2 sequences are SGDLS and YYNGEE. For the CDR3, the DNA is TGTGCCAGCAGCGTAGTAGGGGGGAACACTGAAGCTTTCTTT. It is translated as CASSVVGGNTEAFF. Drawing the rest from reference TRBV9 and TRBJ1-1, the complete variable domain is DSGVTQTPKHLITATGQRVTLRCSPRSGDLSVYWYQQSLDQGLQFLIQYYNGEERAKGNILERFSAQQFPDLHSELNLSSLELGDSALYFCASSVVGGNTEAFFGQGTRLTVV.

This sequence joins TRBV6-5 and TRBJ2-1, with 15 bases identical to TRBD2. J was trimmed by 9 bases and V by 6 bases; bases with no gene match: 3. The CDR3 is 14 residues long. Germline V gene data show CDR1 as MNHEY and CDR2 as SVGAGI. The CDR3 coding sequence is TGTGCCAGCAGACCGGGACTAGCGGGAGGTGAGCAGTTCTTC. Residues: CASRPGLAGGEQFF.

This clone came up a few times. V usage is TRBV19 and J usage is TRBJ2-1; D possibly corresponds to TRBD2 (5 bases). Trimming stripped 4 bases from V and 8 bases from J, with 15 bases between. The CDR3 is 14 amino acids. CDR1 is LNHDA and CDR2 is SQIVND in the germline V gene (reference sequence). Here the CDR3 DNA reads TGTGCCAGTAGTACCGGGCCAGCCGGGGATGAGCAGTTCTTC. Its translation is CASSTGPAGDEQFF.

The chain uses TRBV7-2 and TRBJ1-5; 7 positions match TRBD1. Unmatched junction bases numbered 2, after V lost 2 bases and J lost 4 bases. The CDR3 has 14 amino acids. Germline loops: CDR1 SGHTA, CDR2 FQGNSA. The CDR3 here is CASSLSQGNQPQHF. The CDR3 nucleotides read TGTGCCAGCAGCTTATCACAGGGGAATCAGCCCCAGCATTTT.

Only one count was recorded for this clone. This chain links TRBV6-4 with TRBJ2-1; 11 nucleotides agree with TRBD2. The CDR3 loop spans 18 amino acids. Germline CDR1 and CDR2: MRHNA and SNTAGT. The trim removed 0 bases at V and 0 bases at J, leaving 4 bases unmatched. CDR3 in DNA: TGTGCCAGCAGTGACTCGATAGCGGGAGGGCGCTCCTACAATGAGCAGTTCTTC. It specifies CASSDSIAGGRSYNEQFF.

This clone occurred once. The J gene is TRBJ2-3, the V gene TRBV14; the match to TRBD2 covers 10 bases. V shed 2 bases and J 6 bases; nucleotides not matched to a gene: 8. Per germline, CDR1 SGHDN and CDR2 FVKESK. The CDR3 has 16 residues. The CDR3 loop is CASSQLSSGSADTQYF. The CDR3 DNA reads as TGTGCCAGCAGCCAATTGTCTAGCGGGAGTGCCGATACGCAGTATTTT.

This chain connects TRBV7-6 to TRBJ2-5; TRBD1 matches at 9 bases. CDR3 length equals 16 residues. The V and J ends lost 0 bases and 5 bases, in that order; junction bases with no gene match: 7. Germline V gene lookup returns CDR1 SGHVS and CDR2 FNYEAQ. The CDR3 sequence is CASSLAPTGGSETQYF. CDR3 bases: TGTGCCAGCAGCTTAGCCCCGACAGGGGGGTCGGAGACCCAGTACTTC.

The gene calls are TRBV6-5 and TRBJ2-1; 7 nucleotides line up with TRBD1. Germline loops: CDR1 MNHEY, CDR2 SVGAGI. V gave up 7 bases and J gave up 6 bases; unmatched junction bases: 9. The CDR3 is 14 residues long. CDR3 in amino acids: CASNRDSGINEQFF. The DNA for the CDR3 is TGTGCCAGCAACCGGGACAGTGGGATCAATGAGCAGTTCTTC.

This chain links TRBV11-2 with TRBJ1-5; D is unresolved. The CDR3 spans 13 residues. V lost 0 bases and J lost 7, with 7 bases in between. Germline V lookup: CDR1 SGHAT, CDR2 FQNNGV. The CDR3 DNA reads as TGTGCCAGCAGCTTAGATAAAGAGCAGCCCCAGCATTTT. Translated: CASSLDKEQPQHF.

The chain joins TRBV6-2 or TRBV6-3 to TRBJ1-2, with no clear D. V gave up 5 bases and J gave up 8 bases, with 15 bases separating them. The germline CDR1 and CDR2 sequences are MNHEY and SVGEGT. The CDR3 covers 13 residues. Written as DNA, the CDR3 is TGTGCCAGCAGTGGGTCCCTAAGAGGAGGCTACACCTTC. Translation gives CASSGSLRGGYTF.

The chain recombines TRBV4-1 with TRBJ2-5; 15 nucleotides match TRBD2. The germline V gene has CDR1 MGHRA and CDR2 YSYEKL. V trimming: 4 bases; J trimming: 5 bases; junction bases outside the gene matches: 8. This CDR3 has 17 amino acids. The CDR3 protein is CASSLGLAGGGGETQYF. The CDR3 DNA reads as TGCGCCAGCAGCCTGGGACTAGCGGGAGGCGGGGGGGAGACCCAGTACTTC.

The genes are TRBV5-1 and TRBJ1-1; possible D gene TRBD1, 5 bases. Germline V lookup: CDR1 SGHRS, CDR2 YFSETQ. Trimming shortened V by 3 bases and J by 0 bases, and 9 bases separated the two germline ends. The CDR3 extends over 14 amino acids. CDR3 amino acids: CASSSGLLNTEAFF. DNA of the CDR3: TGCGCCAGCAGCTCGGGACTGCTGAACACTGAAGCTTTCTTT.

This clone was detected a few times. The chain is built from TRBV7-8 and TRBJ1-6; D remains unclear. The length of the CDR3 is 16 residues. Germline loops: CDR1 SGHVS, CDR2 FQNEAQ. V lost 1 base and J lost 8, with 15 bases in between. CDR3 protein: CASSLEAGNWDSPLHF. CDR3 nucleotide sequence: TGTGCCAGCAGCTTAGAGGCGGGGAATTGGGATTCACCCCTCCACTTT.

This chain links TRBV9 with TRBJ1-1; D is unresolved. CDR3 length: 13 residues. The germline V and J ends were trimmed by 3 bases and 0 bases, with 6 bases remaining between them. CDR1 is SGDLS, CDR2 YYNGEE, per germline. The CDR3 DNA sequence: TGTGCCAGCAGCGCGTCCCTGAACACTGAAGCTTTCTTT. Amino acids: CASSASLNTEAFF. Full variable domain (missing parts from reference TRBV9 and TRBJ1-1): DSGVTQTPKHLITATGQRVTLRCSPRSGDLSVYWYQQSLDQGLQFLIQYYNGEERAKGNILERFSAQQFPDLHSELNLSSLELGDSALYFCASSASLNTEAFFGQGTRLTVV.